This T cell receptor (beta chain) was recorded in a study of control samples from healthy donors and cancer patients. This clone was recorded once. J lost 4 bases, V lost 5 bases, and 8 bases had no gene match. The CDR3 is 14 amino acids. Germline V gives CDR1 SGHRS, CDR2 YFSETQ. The table came from immunoSEQ multiplex PCR; TCRdb's copy has only in-frame clones and leaves some out. The table records about 65,000 clones, 90% of them present only once. The chain has TRBV5-1 and TRBJ2-5, with 7 bases fitting TRBD2. The clonotype originates from a woman aged 50 to 60 with colorectal cancer. The sample taken for sequencing was PBMCs. CDR3 amino acids: CASRRAGDLETQYF. In nucleotides, the CDR3 is TGCGCCAGCAGGCGGGCGGGAGATTTAGAGACCCAGTACTTC.